This entry is about one T cell receptor (beta chain). Which antigen it targets is not known. Base qualities are not recorded, but no much larger clone differs from it by a single base. These data originate in a study of a mutant IDH1 vaccine in newly diagnosed glioma (dated by TCRdb to the early 2020s). With regard to the full study: Vaccination was initiated 4-6 weeks after radiotherapy alone, or concurrently with temozolomide cycles in the chemotherapy-containing groups. Of the 32 patients who were treated, around 62% were male and about 40% were female, and the mean age was about 40 years. For exploratory analyses, longitudinal TCRB deep sequencing was carried out in roughly 25 treated patients wherever samples were available. Peripheral blood samples were drawn at six visits, namely V03 (baseline), V05, V07, V10, V12 and V13. The week-35 safety follow-up was designated visit V12, and the week-47 end of study was designated visit V13. Prior to enrollment, standard therapy consisting of radiotherapy alone, temozolomide alone, or radiochemotherapy with temozolomide had been administered to patients, with the combination being received by most patients.

Reading the label with the study, this specimen's time point is: week 47, end of study. Each vaccine dose was 300 ug of a 20-mer mutant IDH1 peptide in Montanide, given subcutaneously with topical imiquimod. Patients received eight vaccinations in weeks 1, 3, 5, 7, 11, 15, 19 and 23, corresponding to visits V03 through V10. The donors had newly diagnosed IDH1-mutant astrocytomas of WHO grade 3 or 4 that showed loss of nuclear ATRX. The samples were drawn from NOA16, a multicentre, single-arm, open-label phase I trial in Germany that tested a mutant IDH1 peptide vaccine in humans for the first time. Genomic DNA for TCRB sequencing was extracted from EDTA blood using the DNeasy Blood and Tissue Kit. The CDR3 has 13 amino acids, counting the end cysteine and phenylalanine. Only the CDR3 DNA stays, 39 bases, in frame from base 1. Ends trimmed: V by 6 bases, J by 4 bases; bases unmatched to a gene: 6. CDR1 and CDR2 (SNHLY, FYNNEI) derive from the germline V gene.

General conclusions and limits of the study: The authors stated that sample limitations prevented analyses of patient blood samples from being reproduced. Across multiple MHC alleles, vaccine-induced immune responses were seen in 90% to 95% of patients. Pseudoprogression seemed to be unrelated to changes in the top peripheral T cell clonotypes found by TCRB sequencing. Selection of PBMC samples for TCRB deep sequencing was based on availability.

The method behind the library was the immunoSEQ multiplex PCR assay. Rearranged TCR beta chain sequences were amplified using the hsTCRB Kit according to the manufacturer's protocol. TCRB libraries were sequenced on an Illumina MiSeq. In the paper's pipeline: The proprietary platform of the kit vendor was used for demultiplexing, trimming and gene mapping. The table was pulled from immuneACCESS by TCRdb, which kept in-frame rearrangements only. Such tables lose some clones; where checked, under half of the loss comes from unresolved V genes, and the rest has no known cause. V, J and clone size derive from that table, while D and trimming were established from the DNA sequence. The sample table shows tens of thousands of clones, and approximately 64% are seen once. The ten largest clones capture 4% to 6% of the sample.

The sample consisted of peripheral blood mononuclear cells (PBMCs), taken from a glioma patient whose treatment included an IDH1 peptide vaccine. This clonotype was sampled from a man aged 40-50 years with glioma. Some clones in this sample may be carry-over from other donors' samples. The chain is assembled from TRBV2 and TRBJ2-7, with TRBD2 matching 7 junction bases. DNA sequence: TGTGCCAGCAGGGGCGGGGGTCGGTACGAGCAGTACTTC. This is translated as CASRGGGRYEQYF.